Listed below are T cell receptor beta chains from one sample, sequenced in a study of cytomegalovirus exposure and HLA in healthy donors. Clones were read by immunoSEQ multiplex PCR, and TCRdb kept only the in-frame ones, dropping some. The table records some 150,000 clones, approximately 80% of them present only once. Sequencing was done on a sample of PBMCs. Every receptor here comes from a woman aged 40 to 50 in good health and CMV-seropositive. CDR3s include the opening cysteine and the closing phenylalanine or tryptophan. The D gene is left open where the match is weak. Rows give clone size only sometimes, using once, few, many, or a class for an expanded clone.

TRBV5-4,-,14,-,TRBJ2-7,CASSLSPQGDEQYF,TGTGCCAGCAGCCTGAGTCCCCAGGGTGACGAGCAGTACTTC
TRBV18,-,15,-,TRBJ1-3,CASSPSRDTGNTIYF,TGTGCCAGCTCACCTTCCAGGGATACTGGAAACACCATATATTTT
TRBV7-2,-,16,TRBD2,TRBJ2-3,CASSLGGGRVPDTQYF,TGTGCCAGCAGCTTAGGGGGGGGGAGGGTCCCAGATACGCAGTATTTT
TRBV4-1,-,18,TRBD2,TRBJ2-1,CASSHDSSGLAGEGEQFF,TGCGCCAGCAGCCACGATTCGAGCGGACTAGCGGGAGAAGGTGAGCAGTTCTTC
TRBV7-9,-,15,-,TRBJ1-4,CASSAYSSGNEKLFF,TGTGCCAGCAGCGCCTATTCGAGCGGGAATGAAAAACTGTTTTTT
TRBV5-1,-,15,-,TRBJ1-5,CASSLGTAQNQPQHF,TGCGCCAGCAGCTTGGGTACAGCCCAAAATCAGCCCCAGCATTTT
TRBV30,few,14,-,TRBJ1-1,CAWGTGMGGTEAFF,TGTGCCTGGGGAACCGGTATGGGGGGCACTGAAGCTTTCTTT
TRBV29-1,-,13,TRBD2,TRBJ2-7,CSVGAGVDYEQYF,TGCAGCGTTGGGGCGGGAGTGGACTACGAGCAGTACTTC
TRBV20-1,few,11,-,TRBJ2-1,CSASPTGEQFF,TGCAGTGCTAGTCCCACGGGAGAGCAGTTCTTC
TRBV5-4,-,13,TRBD1,TRBJ1-2,CASNPGTGYGYTF,TGTGCCAGCAACCCCGGGACAGGGTACGGCTACACCTTC
TRBV30,-,12,TRBD2,TRBJ2-7,CAFSGMGYEQYF,TGTGCCTTCAGCGGGATGGGTTACGAGCAGTACTTC
TRBV4-2,-,16,-,TRBJ2-4,CASSQVSGLAKNIQYF,TGTGCCAGCAGCCAAGTTAGCGGATTAGCCAAAAACATTCAGTACTTC
TRBV28,-,13,-,TRBJ1-1,CASSQTQNTEAFF,TGTGCCAGCAGCCAGACACAGAACACTGAAGCTTTCTTT
TRBV7-3,-,14,TRBD1,TRBJ1-6,CASSAQGINSPLHF,TGTGCCAGCAGCGCACAGGGGATTAATTCACCCCTCCACTTT
TRBV5-4,-,13,-,TRBJ2-4,CASSPGEINIQYF,TGTGCCAGCAGCCCCGGTGAGATCAACATTCAGTACTTC
TRBV1,-,14,-,TRBJ2-2,CTSSQDGGTGELFF,TGCACCAGCAGCCAAGATGGGGGGACCGGGGAGCTGTTTTTT
TRBV5-1,-,16,TRBD2,TRBJ2-5,CARQAGGGLYQETQYF,TGCGCCAGACAAGCGGGGGGGGGTCTGTACCAAGAGACCCAGTACTTC
TRBV5-8,-,14,-,TRBJ2-3,CASSRGWGTDTQYF,TGTGCCAGCAGTAGGGGTTGGGGCACAGATACGCAGTATTTT
TRBV18,-,17,TRBD1,TRBJ1-3,CASSPLGDSASGNTIYF,TGTGCCAGCTCACCATTAGGGGACAGCGCCTCTGGAAACACCATATATTTT
TRBV28,-,14,-,TRBJ1-3,CASSVRVQGNTIYF,TGTGCCAGCAGTGTCAGGGTCCAAGGAAACACCATATATTTT
TRBV23-1,-,15,TRBD2,TRBJ2-7,CASSRETSGSYEQYF,TGCGCCAGCAGTCGTGAGACTAGCGGTTCCTACGAGCAGTACTTC
TRBV4-3,few,16,-,TRBJ1-2,CASSQARLDRGYGYTF,TGCGCCAGCAGCCAAGCCCGGTTGGACAGAGGCTATGGCTACACCTTC
TRBV5-1,few,14,-,TRBJ2-7,CASSRDSHSYEQYF,TGCGCCAGCAGCCGGGACTCACACTCCTACGAGCAGTACTTC
TRBV6-5,-,13,-,TRBJ1-2,CATYRVVDYGYTF,TGTGCCACCTACAGGGTCGTGGACTATGGCTACACCTTC
TRBV9,-,17,TRBD2,TRBJ2-1,CASSVGLAGVSYNEQFF,TGTGCCAGCAGCGTAGGACTAGCGGGGGTCTCCTACAATGAGCAGTTCTTC
TRBV19,-,13,-,TRBJ1-1,CASRGPRGTEAFF,TGTGCCAGTAGGGGGCCTCGAGGCACTGAAGCTTTCTTT
TRBV27,-,15,TRBD1,TRBJ1-2,CASSFLPDRVNGYTF,TGTGCCAGCAGTTTCCTCCCCGACAGGGTCAATGGCTACACCTTC
TRBV9,-,15,TRBD2,TRBJ2-2,CASSVSGVGIGELFF,TGTGCCAGCAGCGTGAGCGGGGTAGGGATCGGGGAGCTGTTTTTT
TRBV27,-,15,-,TRBJ2-7,CASSLLRTTSYEQYF,TGTGCCAGCAGTTTATTGCGGACTACCTCCTACGAGCAGTACTTC
TRBV18,-,15,-,TRBJ2-7,CASSPSPRVSYEQYF,TGTGCCAGCTCACCGTCCCCCCGGGTTTCCTACGAGCAGTACTTC
TRBV2,-,14,TRBD2,TRBJ2-7,CATGPGTSSYEQYF,TGTGCCACCGGACCCGGGACTAGCAGCTACGAGCAGTACTTC
TRBV25-1,-,13,TRBD2,TRBJ2-5,CASGGLAWETQYF,TGTGCCAGCGGGGGACTAGCGTGGGAGACCCAGTACTTC
TRBV10-2,-,12,-,TRBJ2-1,CAIRDSYNEQFF,TGCGCCATCCGGGACTCATACAATGAGCAGTTCTTC
TRBV7-6,-,16,TRBD2,TRBJ2-3,CASSLGTSGRTDTQYF,TGTGCCAGCAGCTTAGGGACTAGCGGGAGAACAGATACGCAGTATTTT
TRBV7-8,few,17,-,TRBJ2-1,CASSLEAGLPSYNEQFF,TGTGCCAGCAGCTTAGAGGCGGGGCTACCCTCCTACAATGAGCAGTTCTTC
TRBV11-2,once,14,-,TRBJ2-7,CASSFRHHGDEQYF,TGTGCCAGCAGCTTCAGACACCACGGCGACGAGCAGTACTTC
TRBV11-1,-,16,-,TRBJ2-1,CASSPRTATNYNEQFF,TGTGCCAGCAGCCCTCGGACAGCCACCAACTACAATGAGCAGTTCTTC
TRBV28,few,14,-,TRBJ2-3,CASSASGEADTQYF,TGTGCCAGCAGTGCGTCGGGGGAAGCAGATACGCAGTATTTT
TRBV5-1,-,17,-,TRBJ2-1,CASPYPRKEGPYNEQFF,TGCGCCAGCCCCTACCCCCGAAAGGAGGGCCCCTACAATGAGCAGTTCTTC
TRBV30,-,15,TRBD1,TRBJ1-4,CAWSQGGSTNEKLFF,TGTGCCTGGAGTCAGGGGGGCTCAACTAATGAAAAACTGTTTTTT
TRBV4-2,-,12,-,TRBJ1-1,CASSQANTEAFF,TGTGCCAGCAGCCAGGCTAACACTGAAGCTTTCTTT
TRBV29-1,-,17,TRBD2,TRBJ2-1,CSVDAQLLAGNYNEQFF,TGCAGCGTTGATGCTCAACTTCTAGCGGGGAACTACAATGAGCAGTTCTTC
TRBV5-1,few,15,TRBD1,TRBJ1-6,CASSLPTGGNSPLHF,TGCGCCAGCAGCCTACCGACAGGGGGGAATTCACCCCTCCACTTT
TRBV5-8,-,15,TRBD1,TRBJ1-1,CASNHRTGTGTEAFF,TGTGCCAGCAACCACAGGACAGGGACGGGGACTGAAGCTTTCTTT
TRBV27,-,16,-,TRBJ1-4,CASSPYRELTNEKLFF,TGTGCCAGCAGTCCTTACAGGGAACTCACTAATGAAAAACTGTTTTTT
TRBV7-2,-,14,-,TRBJ2-1,CASSPRDRENEQFF,TGTGCCAGCAGCCCCCGTGACCGGGAGAATGAGCAGTTCTTC
TRBV4-1,-,15,TRBD1,TRBJ1-1,CASSTRTGELGEAFF,TGCGCCAGCAGCACTAGGACAGGGGAGTTGGGTGAAGCTTTCTTT
TRBV20-1,-,11,-,TRBJ1-1,CSAGLDTEAFF,TGCAGTGCTGGCTTGGACACTGAAGCTTTCTTT
TRBV7-7,-,14,TRBD1,TRBJ2-7,CASSPGQGLHEQYF,TGTGCTAGCAGCCCAGGACAGGGATTACACGAGCAGTACTTC
TRBV4-2,-,15,-,TRBJ2-5,CASSQDLGARETQYF,TGTGCCAGCAGCCAAGATCTGGGGGCCAGAGAGACCCAGTACTTC
TRBV9,-,14,-,TRBJ2-7,CASSVARGSYEQYF,TGTGCCAGCAGCGTAGCTCGGGGCTCCTACGAGCAGTACTTC
TRBV9,once,12,-,TRBJ1-2,CASRERTAGYTF,TGTGCCAGCAGGGAGCGGACAGCCGGCTACACCTTC
TRBV28,-,12,TRBD1,TRBJ2-5,CASSHRGETQYF,TGTGCCAGCAGTCACAGGGGAGAGACCCAGTACTTC
TRBV9,-,13,TRBD1,TRBJ1-1,CASRGTANTEAFF,TGTGCCAGCAGGGGGACAGCGAACACTGAAGCTTTCTTT
TRBV11-2,-,13,-,TRBJ1-1,CASSSQSGTEAFF,TGTGCCAGCAGTTCTCAGTCGGGCACTGAAGCTTTCTTT
TRBV11-2,-,17,TRBD1,TRBJ2-7,CASSLVPGQGGPYEQYF,TGTGCCAGCAGCTTAGTACCGGGACAGGGCGGACCCTACGAGCAGTACTTC
TRBV4-1,-,15,-,TRBJ1-5,CASSQEGTGIQPQHF,TGCGCCAGCAGCCAAGAGGGTACGGGTATTCAGCCCCAGCATTTT
TRBV5-1,-,13,-,TRBJ1-5,CASSWGLNQPQHF,TGCGCCAGCAGCTGGGGACTCAATCAGCCCCAGCATTTT